This T cell receptor (beta chain) is from a study of T cell clusters in autoimmune cytopenias (dated by TCRdb to between 2018 and 2021). Regarding the research as a whole: A median TRB sequencing depth of 50,000 to 60,000 reads per sample was reached, and a median of approximately 2,500 distinct TRB clonotypes per sample was obtained. The goal of the study was to determine whether autoimmune cytopenia patients have a disease-specific immune repertoire signature that could serve as a blood-based biomarker. TRB and IGH repertoires from peripheral blood were sequenced in autoimmune cytopenia patients at active disease and during treatment follow-up, with healthy, CLL and autoimmune hepatitis controls included alongside.

TRB amplification used roughly 270 ng of peripheral blood genomic DNA, tens of thousands of genome equivalents, per sample. Broad study findings and their caveats: The cluster-lack signature was not observed for secondary cytopenia versus CLL, as the signature was apparently masked by the dominant lymphoma-associated repertoire. The GLIPH analysis suggested a lack of physiological T cell clusters in primary autoimmune cytopenia patients, since 51 clusters were exclusive to healthy donors whereas more than 15 were exclusive to patients. The T cell clusters were defined only in silico, and the functional role of the clusters still needed to be validated experimentally. Healthy donors showed about 3-fold more exclusive TRB clusters than active autoimmune hepatitis patients, consistent with an autoimmunity-wide signature. TRB repertoire shifts, with less even repertoires in secondary cytopenia and CLL, mostly reflected lymphoma bias rather than autoimmunity.

In regard to this clonotype: Its cognate antigen has yet to be identified.

Multiplex PCR with a touch-down protocol amplified TRB rearrangements, with the TRB-A and TRB-B primer pools combined in a single tube. Two consecutive PCR reactions with Phusion HS II polymerase added Illumina adapters and sample indices to the amplicons. The amplicons were purified from gel with the NucleoSpin Gel and PCR Clean-up kit, after which the amplicons were quantified by Qubit and checked for quality on an Agilent 2100 Bioanalyzer. Sequencing of the libraries was performed on an Illumina MiSeq with 600-cycle, single-indexed, paired-end runs. The authors' pipeline ran thus. MiXCR version 2.1.12, together with the default MiXCR reference library, was used to align and assemble the TRB reads. Each unique CDR3 nucleotide sequence defined a clone, and only productive sequences with at least two reads were analysed. Alpha-parameterized diversity profiles (alpha 0 to 5), including the Shannon (alpha 1) and Simpson (alpha 2) indices, were computed with an R script to assess repertoire diversity. Combinatorial TRB VJ usage was calculated with the tcR package and was compared between cohorts by principal component analysis performed with ade4. GLIPH was used to cluster TCRbeta CDR3s in pairs of cohorts matched for age and read depth, and a Wilcoxon test was used to compare cluster frequencies. The reads went through TCRdb reprocessing, and each CDR3 protein sequence gets one entry with no DNA. TCRdb, not the authors, supplied the V and J calls. The sample's table lists a count of 7,500 to 9,500 distinct CDR3 sequences. The top ten clonotypes cover 4% to 5% of the sample.

CDR1 and CDR2 are drawn from the germline V gene (reference sequence): DFQATT, SNEGSKA. From the cysteine up to the phenylalanine, the CDR3 has a length of 13 residues. No DNA is listed. The sequence links TRBV20-1 to TRBJ1-3; checking the TCRdb D call of TRBD1 is not possible without DNA. Sequenced: peripheral blood. The sequence derives from a human donor with an autoimmune cytopenia or autoimmune hepatitis (not recorded which). CDR3 protein: CSARPQGANTIYF.